One and the same sample provided the 19 T cell receptor beta chains below, sequenced in a study of T-cell reconstitution after alpha-beta-depleted transplantation in children. A library of TCRbeta sequences, prepared with unique molecular identifiers, was generated. TCRdb passed the PCR reads through MiXCR, listing each CDR3 protein once. Here the sample spans some 200,000 distinct CDR3 sequences, 7.5% to 10% being singletons. Sample: PBMCs from the stem cell graft donor, taken from the stem cell graft. These receptors all come from a human donor who donated a stem cell graft to a child with SCID.

This clonotype was picked up many times. V and J are TRBV5-8 and TRBJ2-3; D is undetermined. This CDR3 is 11 amino acids long. V lost 1 base, J lost 12 bases, and 9 bases lay in between. Germline CDR1 SGHTS, CDR2 YDEGEE. The CDR3 DNA reads TGTGCCAGCAGCTTGTTACAAGTTCAGTATTTT. Translation: CASSLLQVQYF.

This clonotype was counted ten times or more. V usage is TRBV5-1 and J usage is TRBJ2-1; D may match TRBD1 or TRBD2 (5 bases each). V gave up 4 bases and J gave up 7 bases, with 18 bases separating them. The CDR3 has 15 amino acids. Per germline, CDR1 SGHRS and CDR2 YFSETQ. The CDR3 loop reads CASSPILGVKNEQFF. The CDR3 bases are TGCGCCAGCAGCCCGATTCTGGGGGTAAAAAATGAGCAGTTCTTC.

In its sample, this clonotype was seen many times. This chain connects TRBV7-9 to TRBJ1-5; TRBD1 aligns across 9 bases. The CDR3 is 16 amino acids. Looked up from germline, CDR1 is SEHNR and CDR2 is FQNEAQ (reference sequence). Trimming cost V 4 bases and J 2 bases; bases outside gene matches: 6. CDR3 region: CASSSTGGGGNQPQHF. The CDR3 coding sequence is TGTGCCAGCAGCTCGACAGGGGGTGGGGGCAATCAGCCCCAGCATTTT.

This clonotype has a count of ten or more. This chain uses TRBV3-1 with TRBJ2-1, with D maybe TRBD2 (5 bases). V shed 0 bases and J shed 0 bases, with 12 bases lying between them. CDR3 length: 17 amino acids. Germline values: CDR1 LGHDT, CDR2 YNNKEL (reference sequence). For the CDR3, the DNA is TGTGCCAGCAGCCAAGAGAGGGCGGCGAGCTCCTACAATGAGCAGTTCTTC. This encodes CASSQERAASSYNEQFF.

This clonotype was found many times. V is TRBV4-1 and J is TRBJ2-7; D is possibly TRBD1 or TRBD2 (5 bases each). The V gene lost 0 bases and the J gene lost 2 bases, with 17 bases spanning the gap. The CDR3 is made up of 17 amino acids. Germline V lookup: CDR1 MGHRA, CDR2 YSYEKL. The DNA for the CDR3 is TGCGCCAGCAGCCAAGATATGGTGGGACGGCGGGCCTACGAGCAGTACTTC. Translating it yields CASSQDMVGRRAYEQYF.

This clonotype was picked up many times. The genes are TRBV20-1 and TRBJ1-6; D unclear. CDR1 is DFQATT, CDR2 SNEGSKA, per germline (reference sequence). Trimming took 3 bases from V and 4 from J, leaving 7 bases between them. CDR3 size: 13 residues. The chain's CDR3 is CSASGQYNSPLHF. DNA of the CDR3: TGCAGTGCTAGTGGCCAGTATAATTCACCCCTCCACTTT.

The chain links TRBV4-3 to TRBJ1-5; 7 bases fit TRBD1. Germline V gene sequence: CDR1 LGHNA, CDR2 YSLEER. This CDR3 has 15 amino acids. J was trimmed by 7 bases and V by 2 bases; bases with no gene match: 8. The CDR3: CASSQSTGRGQPQHF. CDR3 sequence (DNA): TGCGCCAGCAGCCAATCGACAGGGAGAGGACAGCCCCAGCATTTT.

This clonotype was observed many times. CDR3 DNA sequence: TGTGCCACCAGCAGACGTGGACTAGTGATCCATGAGCAGTTCTTC. It yields the protein CATSRRGLVIHEQFF. The rearrangement uses TRBV15 and TRBJ2-1, with 7 bases that match TRBD2. This CDR3 has 15 residues. The germline gives CDR1 LNHNV, CDR2 YYDKDF (reference sequence). V shed 2 bases, J shed 8 bases, and the junction held 9 bases outside the gene matches.

This clonotype showed up many times. J is TRBJ1-5 and V is TRBV15; D might be TRBD1 (6 bases). The CDR3 totals 14 residues. The V gene lost 7 bases and the J gene lost 3 bases, with 13 bases spanning the gap. Germline V lookup: CDR1 LNHNV, CDR2 YYDKDF (reference sequence). The DNA for the CDR3 is TGTGCCACCAACACGGGACAAATCAATCAGCCCCAGCATTTT. Translated, it gives CATNTGQINQPQHF.

In this sample, this clonotype turned up many times. The rearrangement links TRBV20-1 to TRBJ2-1; 9 bases align to TRBD2. The CDR3 is made up of 18 amino acids. Germline V gene lookup returns CDR1 DFQATT and CDR2 SNEGSKA (reference sequence). Unmatched junction bases numbered 15, after V lost 6 bases and J lost 0 bases. CDR3 residues: CSATRVAGAYSSYNEQFF. In DNA, the CDR3 is TGCAGTGCAACTAGAGTAGCGGGGGCCTACAGCTCCTACAATGAGCAGTTCTTC.

In this sample, this clonotype turned up many times. This rearrangement joins TRBV7-6 to TRBJ2-2, with 8 bases matching TRBD1. V lost 3 bases, J lost 3 bases, and 9 bases stayed unmatched. The germline V gene encodes CDR1 SGHVS and CDR2 FNYEAQ. The CDR3 is 17 amino acids. CDR3 in amino acids: CASSFQGAVKDTGELFF. The CDR3 DNA sequence: TGTGCCAGCAGCTTTCAGGGGGCGGTGAAGGACACCGGGGAGCTGTTTTTT.

This clonotype was found once. An end of the junction differs from the germline gene, which may be a read error. The chain recombines TRBV5-6 with TRBJ2-5; D gene uncertain. The germline gives CDR1 SGHDT, CDR2 YYEEEE. CDR3 length: 13 amino acids. The CDR3 sequence: CASGRRSQVTQYF. The DNA of the CDR3 is TGTGCCAGCGGCCGCCGCAGCCAAGTGACCCAGTACTTC.

This clonotype was seen at least ten times. The chain's CDR3 is CSVEGALLASSDTQYF. CDR3 in DNA: TGCAGCGTTGAAGGAGCCTTATTGGCGTCTTCAGATACGCAGTATTTT. The chain carries TRBV29-1 and TRBJ2-3; D unclear. Germline loops: CDR1 SQVTM, CDR2 ANQGSEA. The CDR3 totals 16 residues. Deletions cut 1 base from V and 4 bases from J, with 18 bases between.

This clonotype was observed at least ten times. The chain recombines TRBV20-1 with TRBJ2-7; a possible D gene is TRBD2 (5 bases). This CDR3 has 14 residues. The V and J ends lost 1 base and 1 base respectively, with 11 bases between them. Per germline, CDR1 DFQATT and CDR2 SNEGSKA (reference sequence). In nucleotides, the CDR3 is TGCAGTGCTAGAGCACGTCTAGCTTCCTACGAGCAGTACTTC. This translates into CSARARLASYEQYF.

This clonotype has at least ten counts. V is TRBV7-2 and J is TRBJ2-7, with TRBD1 matching 8 bases. The length of the CDR3 is 13 residues. Germline CDR1 is SGHTA and CDR2 is FQGNSA. With V trimmed by 1 base and J by 9 bases, 5 bases remained unmatched. CDR3 region: CASSLVPGQAQYF. The CDR3 DNA reads TGTGCCAGCAGCTTAGTCCCGGGACAGGCGCAGTACTTC.

Comments on this clonotype: With a much larger clone just one base away, this may be a read error. The chain employs TRBV5-1 and TRBJ1-2; weak D call: TRBD1 (6 bases). Germline V CDR1 and CDR2: SGHRS, YFSETQ. This CDR3 is built from 15 residues. The CDR3 nucleotides read TGCACCAGCAGCTTGGTTCCAGAAGGGGGCTATGGCTACACCTTC. Encoded protein: CTSSLVPEGGYGYTF.

This clonotype showed up many times. The J gene is TRBJ2-3, the V gene TRBV7-2; D is unclear. CDR3 length equals 14 residues. From germline, CDR1 is SGHTA and CDR2 FQGNSA. Trimming shortened V by 5 bases and J by 6 bases, and 15 bases separated the two germline ends. The CDR3 nucleotides read TGTGCCAGCAGCCCAGACTTCTCTACGGATACGCAGTATTTT. Translating it yields CASSPDFSTDTQYF. The entire variable domain, with the rest obtained from reference TRBV7-2 and TRBJ2-3, is as follows: GAGVSQSPSNKVTEKGKDVELRCDPISGHTALYWYRQSLGQGLEFLIYFQGNSAPDKSGLPSDRFSAERTGGSVSTLTIQRTQQEDSAVYLCASSPDFSTDTQYFGPGTRLTVL.

This clonotype occurred many times. The chain uses TRBV29-1 and TRBJ2-7, with 8 bases matching TRBD1. The CDR3 spans 17 residues. Germline loops: CDR1 SQVTM, CDR2 ANQGSEA. V trimming: 4 bases; J trimming: 4 bases; junction bases outside the gene matches: 18. CDR3 sequence reads: CSVVWRVGQGARYEQYF. Written as DNA, the CDR3 is TGCAGCGTTGTGTGGCGCGTCGGGCAGGGGGCGAGGTACGAGCAGTACTTC.

This clonotype was counted at least ten times. This chain connects TRBV5-1 to TRBJ1-1; D gene unclear. CDR1 SGHRS and CDR2 YFSETQ come from the germline V gene. Trimming left V 1 base short and J 6 bases short, with 16 bases between. This CDR3 is built from 15 residues. This CDR3 is CASSLKASTVSEAFF. The CDR3 DNA is TGCGCCAGCAGCTTGAAGGCCTCGACCGTATCTGAAGCTTTCTTT. The full variable domain, completed using reference TRBV5-1 and TRBJ1-1, is KAGVTQTPRYLIKTRGQQVTLSCSPISGHRSVSWYQQTPGQGLQFLFEYFSETQRNKGNFPGRFSGRQFSNSRSEMNVSTLELGDSALYLCASSLKASTVSEAFFGQGTRLTVV.